The 27 T cell receptor beta chains below were found in one sample sequenced in a study of T cells in Graves' hyperthyroidism and ophthalmopathy. Amplification yielded TCR beta CDR3 regions, with RNA transcripts as the source. During a first-round RT-PCR of the TCR CDR3, the HTBI primer set was used. TCRdb itself ran the multiplex PCR reads through MiXCR, one entry per CDR3 protein. The table shows 130,000 to 150,000 distinct CDR3 sequences, with around 20% occurring only once. Sequenced sample: blood. The receptors were sampled from a woman aged 50 to 65 with Graves' hyperthyroidism that later progressed to Graves' ophthalmopathy.

The rearrangement joins TRBV28 to TRBJ2-5, with TRBD2 identical over 9 bases. V dropped 6 bases and J dropped 4; count of bases not matched to a gene: 6. Germline lookup yields CDR1 MDHEN and CDR2 SYDVKM. This CDR3 region has 14 residues. The CDR3 reads CASSPSGVIETQYF. DNA of the CDR3: TGTGCCAGCAGCCCTAGCGGGGTCATAGAGACCCAGTACTTC. The full variable domain, rest sourced from reference TRBV28 and TRBJ2-5, is DVKVTQSSRYLVKRTGEKVFLECVQDMDHENMFWYRQDPGLGLRLIYFSYDVKMKEKGDIPEGYSVSREKKERFSLILESASTNQTSMYLCASSPSGVIETQYFGPGTRLLVL.

This clonotype was seen only a few times. The gene calls are TRBV5-1 and TRBJ1-2; D is possibly TRBD1 (5 bases). Germline V gives CDR1 SGHRS, CDR2 YFSETQ. V dropped 0 bases and J dropped 1 base, with 10 bases sitting between them. The length of the CDR3 is 15 residues. The CDR3 is CASSLALDSNYGYTF. CDR3 DNA sequence: TGCGCCAGCAGCTTGGCCCTCGACAGTAACTATGGCTACACCTTC.

The chain uses TRBV3-1 and TRBJ2-5; 9 bases are a match to TRBD1. CDR3 size: 17 residues. After removal of 4 bases from V and 4 bases from J, the junction contained 13 bases not matched to a gene. Per germline, CDR1 LGHDT and CDR2 YNNKEL (reference sequence). CDR3 sequence reads: CASSRPSGTGLRETQYF. The CDR3 DNA reads as TGTGCCAGCAGCCGGCCCTCCGGGACAGGGCTGCGAGAGACCCAGTACTTC.

This clonotype came up a few times. A single base separates this from a much larger clone, so it may be a read error. V gene TRBV3-1 combines with J gene TRBJ2-7, with D uncertain. Germline V gives CDR1 LGHDT, CDR2 YNNKEL (reference sequence). The CDR3 is 14 amino acids. CDR3 in DNA: TGTGCCAGCAGCCAGGCCTCGAGAGCGCGAGAGCGGTACTTC. As protein: CASSQASRARERYF.

This clonotype was observed many times. The chain links TRBV30 to TRBJ1-1, with unresolved D. V gave up 4 bases and J gave up 0 bases, with 12 bases separating them. There are 14 residues in the CDR3. Germline V gene lookup returns CDR1 GTSNPN and CDR2 SVGIG (reference sequence). CDR3 coding DNA: TGTGCCTGGACTCAAGACCGATTGAACACTGAAGCTTTCTTT. It yields the protein CAWTQDRLNTEAFF.

This clonotype was found many times. This chain uses TRBV6-2 or TRBV6-3 with TRBJ2-6; either TRBD1 or TRBD2 may fit D (6 bases each). The V gene lost 4 bases and the J gene lost 2 bases, with 15 bases spanning the gap. There are 17 residues in the CDR3. Germline V lookup: CDR1 MNHEY, CDR2 SVGEGT. CDR3 amino acids: CASSSWIGGTGANVLTF. The CDR3 nucleotides are TGTGCCAGCAGTTCCTGGATCGGGGGCACTGGGGCCAACGTCCTGACTTTC.

This clonotype was seen ten or more times. The V call is TRBV20-1, the J call TRBJ1-1, with D possibly TRBD1 on 5 matching bases. CDR3 size: 16 residues. From germline, CDR1 is DFQATT and CDR2 SNEGSKA (reference sequence). The V gene lost 3 bases and the J gene lost 2 bases, with 19 bases spanning the gap. DNA of the CDR3: TGCAGTGCTAGGGTTCCCGGGGGGTTGGAAAACACTGAAGCTTTCTTT. Amino acid sequence: CSARVPGGLENTEAFF.

The table lists this clonotype with many counts. V is TRBV9 and J is TRBJ2-5; 8 positions agree with TRBD2. Losses at the gene ends were 2 bases for V and 2 bases for J; bases not matched to a gene: 8. This CDR3 region has 16 residues. CDR1 and CDR2 from the germline V gene are SGDLS and YYNGEE. CDR3 sequence (DNA): TGTGCCAGCAGCGTCACTAGCGGAGGGAAGCAAGAGACCCAGTACTTC. Translated, it gives CASSVTSGGKQETQYF.

This clonotype has a count of ten or more. The chain links TRBV3-1 to TRBJ2-1; no firm D call. Trimming took 0 bases from V and 4 from J, leaving 13 bases between them. CDR1 LGHDT and CDR2 YNNKEL come from the germline V gene (reference sequence). This CDR3 spans 16 amino acids. Here the CDR3 reads CASSQDPRGPYNEQFF. CDR3 bases: TGTGCCAGCAGCCAAGACCCGAGAGGACCTTACAATGAGCAGTTCTTC.

This clonotype was picked up one time. A clone one base away is much larger, so this may be a read error. V is TRBV2 and J is TRBJ1-5; perhaps TRBD1 as D (6 bases). The CDR3 has 16 residues. V was clipped by 5 bases and J by 6 bases, with 20 bases between them. Germline assignment: CDR1 SNHLY and CDR2 FYNNEI. The CDR3 bases are TGTGCCAGCAGTTCGAACAGGGTCCGGGGCAGTCAGCCCCAGCATTTT. It specifies CASSSNRVRGSQPQHF.

In its sample, this clonotype was seen many times. The rearrangement links TRBV27 to TRBJ1-1; D ambiguous. The CDR3 contains 14 residues. The germline CDR1 and CDR2 sequences are MNHEY and SMNVEV (reference sequence). Deletions cut 6 bases from V and 1 base from J, with 12 bases between. The CDR3 DNA sequence: TGTGCCAGCAGATTCGGGGTTGGGAACACTGAAGCTTTCTTT. Its protein product is CASRFGVGNTEAFF.

This clonotype was counted at least ten times. The chain joins TRBV6-1 to TRBJ1-5; D remains ambiguous. Germline-derived CDR1 and CDR2 are MNHNS and SASEGT. V was shortened by 5 bases and J by 6 bases, with 11 bases between the two germline ends. The CDR3 consists of 13 residues. The CDR3 sequence is CASSKDVFQPQHF. The CDR3 DNA follows: TGTGCCAGCAGTAAGGACGTCTTTCAGCCCCAGCATTTT.

This clonotype was counted ten times or more. The chain uses TRBV5-1 and TRBJ2-1, with 14 bases fitting TRBD2. CDR3 length equals 15 residues. Trimming cost V 4 bases and J 10 bases; bases outside gene matches: 7. Germline V CDR1 and CDR2: SGHRS, YFSETQ. The CDR3 DNA is TGCGCCAGCAGCGAGACTAGCGGGAGGGCCGGCGAGCAGTTCTTC. This gives the protein CASSETSGRAGEQFF.

This clonotype came up a few times. The chain uses TRBV7-9 and TRBJ1-2, with 8 bases that match TRBD1. CDR3 size: 14 residues. Unmatched junction bases numbered 2, after V lost 3 bases and J lost 2 bases. In germline, CDR1 is SEHNR, CDR2 FQNEAQ (reference sequence). CDR3 sequence: CASSLTGVNYGYTF. The CDR3 DNA reads as TGTGCCAGCAGCTTGACAGGGGTCAACTATGGCTACACCTTC.

This clonotype occurred a few times. The V gene is TRBV19, the J gene TRBJ2-7, with a possible D match to TRBD2 (6 bases). V was shortened by 3 bases and J by 7 bases, with 25 bases between the two germline ends. Germline CDR1 is LNHDA and CDR2 is SQIVND (reference sequence). This CDR3 region has 17 residues. CDR3 loop: CASSIPLRGRTFLEQYF. The CDR3 nucleotides read TGTGCCAGTAGTATCCCTCTCCGGGGGAGGACCTTTCTGGAGCAGTACTTC.

The sample holds many counts of this clonotype. The chain couples TRBV24-1 to TRBJ1-5; 7 bases align to TRBD1. The junction had 6 bases not matched to a gene; V was cut back by 4 bases and J by 1 base. The CDR3 has 16 amino acids. Germline CDR1 and CDR2: KGHDR and SFDVKD. The CDR3 DNA sequence: TGTGCCACCAGTGAACAGGGGTTTGGGAGCAATCAGCCCCAGCATTTT. Its protein is CATSEQGFGSNQPQHF.

This clonotype was detected a few times. The V call is TRBV5-1, the J call TRBJ2-2; 7 nucleotides line up with TRBD1. The CDR3 has 15 residues. CDR1 is SGHRS and CDR2 is YFSETQ in the germline V gene. The ends lost 2 bases at V and 2 bases at J; junction bases unmatched: 3. The CDR3 region is CASSFDRVNTGELFF. For the CDR3, the DNA is TGCGCCAGCAGCTTTGACAGGGTCAACACCGGGGAGCTGTTTTTT.

This clonotype has at least ten counts. V gene TRBV20-1 combines with J gene TRBJ2-7; TRBD2 might be the D (5 bases). This CDR3 has 13 amino acids. CDR1 is DFQATT and CDR2 is SNEGSKA in the germline V gene (reference sequence). V lost 3 bases, J lost 2 bases, and 11 bases lay in between. The CDR3 region has the DNA TGCAGTGCTAGCTATCCGGGGACCTACGAGCAGTACTTC. This translates into CSASYPGTYEQYF.

This clonotype was observed a single time. The CDR3 is CASSRGQGNYGYTF. In nucleotides, the CDR3 is TGTGCCAGCAGTAGGGGACAGGGGAACTATGGCTACACCTTC. The chain couples TRBV27 to TRBJ1-2, with 10 bases fitting TRBD1. J was trimmed by 2 bases and V by 5 bases; bases with no gene match: 2. This CDR3 is built from 14 residues. CDR1 is MNHEY and CDR2 is SMNVEV in the germline V gene (reference sequence).

This clonotype was observed many times. The chain carries TRBV7-9 and TRBJ2-7; no firm D call. CDR1 and CDR2 (germline): SEHNR, FQNEAQ (reference sequence). The ends were cut back, 5 bases at V and 0 bases at J, with 5 bases in the middle. CDR3 length: 12 amino acids. In nucleotides, the CDR3 is TGTGCCAGCAGCGCGAGCTCCTACGAGCAGTACTTC. It encodes CASSASSYEQYF.

This clonotype occurred a few times. V usage is TRBV11-1 and J usage is TRBJ2-6, with D uncertain. Deletions cut 0 bases from V and 2 bases from J, with 14 bases between. This CDR3 contains 18 residues. Per the germline V gene, CDR1 is SGHAT and CDR2 is FQDESV (reference sequence). The CDR3 DNA is TGTGCCAGCAGCTTAGCGCCAGGCCGTGTCGCTGGGGCCAACGTCCTGACTTTC. Translated: CASSLAPGRVAGANVLTF.

The chain combines TRBV20-1 with TRBJ2-7; 12 bases agree with TRBD2. There are 15 residues in the CDR3. CDR1 DFQATT and CDR2 SNEGSKA come from the germline V gene (reference sequence). V shed 3 bases, J shed 2 bases, and the junction held 5 bases outside the gene matches. CDR3 residues: CSARKASGGAYEQYF. CDR3 coding DNA: TGCAGTGCTAGGAAAGCTAGCGGGGGGGCCTACGAGCAGTACTTC.

This clonotype has just a few counts. The rearrangement links TRBV4-1 to TRBJ2-2; no definite D call. Germline V gene sequence: CDR1 MGHRA, CDR2 YSYEKL. The CDR3 consists of 13 residues. Trimming took off 1 base at V and 7 bases at J, with 7 bases between the two ends. The CDR3 DNA sequence: TGCGCCAGCAGCCAAGTAACCCTCGGGGAGCTGTTTTTT. Its protein product is CASSQVTLGELFF.

This rearrangement joins TRBV28 to TRBJ1-2; D is undetermined. With 7 bases removed from V and 6 bases from J, the gap between germline ends came to 18 bases. Germline V gives CDR1 MDHEN, CDR2 SYDVKM. CDR3 size: 14 residues. CDR3 bases: TGTGCCAGCACCCAAACGAACCTCCGCCATGGCTACACCTTC. It encodes CASTQTNLRHGYTF.

The CDR3 loop reads CAWSAGSGGQPQHF. DNA of the CDR3: TGTGCCTGGAGTGCCGGGTCCGGCGGTCAGCCCCAGCATTTT. The chain couples TRBV30 to TRBJ1-5; D gene unclear. The CDR3 has 14 residues. Per the germline V gene, CDR1 is GTSNPN and CDR2 is SVGIG (reference sequence). V dropped 1 base and J dropped 6 bases, with 13 bases sitting between them.

This clonotype appeared many times. The V and J genes are TRBV6-1 and TRBJ2-3; D tentatively reads TRBD1 or TRBD2 (7 bases each). Trimming removed 8 bases at V and 4 bases at J, with 22 bases between. The CDR3 has 16 amino acids. Germline V gene data show CDR1 as MNHNS and CDR2 as SASEGT. The CDR3 reads CASLLFGRGRADTQYF. The CDR3 coding sequence is TGTGCCAGCCTCTTGTTCGGCAGGGGGAGGGCAGATACGCAGTATTTT.

This clonotype was seen repeatedly, ten times or more. This chain uses TRBV7-9 with TRBJ1-2; tentative D call: TRBD1 (5 bases). Germline assignment: CDR1 SEHNR and CDR2 FQNEAQ (reference sequence). V lost 1 base and J lost 3, with 12 bases in between. The CDR3 length is 15 residues. CDR3 residues: CASSLVGAGDYGYTF. CDR3 coding DNA: TGTGCCAGCAGCTTAGTCGGGGCAGGCGACTATGGCTACACCTTC.